A single sample is the source of the 19 T cell receptor beta chains below, sequenced in a study of CD8+ T cells in alopecia areata. The sequencing template was cDNA reverse transcribed from extracted RNA. Only in-frame clones appear in the TCRdb table, and some are missing; sequencing was by immunoSEQ multiplex PCR. The table records some 170,000 clones, just over 65% of them present only once. This material consisted of CD8+ T cells sorted from blood, taken at week 0. The receptor source for this set is a human donor with alopecia areata.

V usage is TRBV7-9 and J usage is TRBJ2-2; tentative D call: TRBD2 (5 bases). Germline lookup yields CDR1 SEHNR and CDR2 FQNEAQ (reference sequence). The CDR3 has 14 amino acids. Trimming left V 2 bases short and J 8 bases short, with 12 bases between. CDR3 coding DNA: TGTGCCAGCAGCTTATCAGCCCGGGAAGGGGAGCTGTTTTTT. Translated, it gives CASSLSAREGELFF.

The DNA of the CDR3 is TGCGCCAGCAGCCAAGGTTCGGATTACGAGCAGTACTTC. It translates to CASSQGSDYEQYF. This rearrangement joins TRBV4-1 to TRBJ2-7, with unresolved D. V lost 1 base and J 4 bases, leaving 8 bases between the germline ends. CDR3 length equals 13 residues. The germline V gene has CDR1 MGHRA and CDR2 YSYEKL.

This clone turned up a few times. J is TRBJ1-2 and V is TRBV29-1, with TRBD1 identical over 8 bases. Germline loops: CDR1 SQVTM, CDR2 ANQGSEA. V lost 6 bases, J lost 4 bases, and 10 bases stayed unmatched. The CDR3 loop spans 14 amino acids. CDR3 nucleotide sequence: TGCAGCGTGCCGACAGGGGAGAGCGGCTATGGCTACACCTTC. Protein product: CSVPTGESGYGYTF. The full variable domain, completed using reference TRBV29-1 and TRBJ1-2, is SAVISQKPSRDICQRGTSLTIQCQVDSQVTMMFWYRQQPGQSLTLIATANQGSEATYESGFVIDKFPISRPNLTFSTLTVSNMSPEDSSIYLCSVPTGESGYGYTFGSGTRLTVV.

The chain carries TRBV7-9 and TRBJ2-7; D gene uncertain. Germline assignment: CDR1 SEHNR and CDR2 FQNEAQ (reference sequence). The CDR3 totals 12 residues. Trimming took 6 bases from V and 1 from J, leaving 7 bases between them. The DNA for the CDR3 is TGTGCCAGCAGGGACGGATCCTACGAGCAGTACTTC. It is translated as CASRDGSYEQYF. The full variable domain, completed using reference TRBV7-9 and TRBJ2-7, is DTGVSQNPRHKITKRGQNVTFRCDPISEHNRLYWYRQTLGQGPEFLTYFQNEAQLEKSRLLSDRFSAERPKGSFSTLEIQRTEQGDSAMYLCASRDGSYEQYFGPGTRLTVT.

The table lists this clone with a few counts. The V call is TRBV27, the J call TRBJ2-7; weak D call: TRBD2 (6 bases). The CDR3 has 15 amino acids. Germline lookup yields CDR1 MNHEY and CDR2 SMNVEV (reference sequence). V lost 4 bases to trimming and J lost 3 bases, with 16 bases between them. CDR3 in amino acids: CASSSITSSHYEQYF. The CDR3 DNA sequence: TGTGCCAGCAGTTCCATCACTAGCAGTCACTACGAGCAGTACTTC.

The gene calls are TRBV29-1 and TRBJ1-2; 10 bases align to TRBD1. Trimming removed 4 bases from V and 4 bases from J; junction bases left unmatched: 6. The CDR3 extends over 14 amino acids. The germline V gene encodes CDR1 SQVTM and CDR2 ANQGSEA. CDR3: CSVGTGQGFYGYTF. The CDR3 DNA is TGCAGCGTTGGCACGGGACAGGGGTTCTATGGCTACACCTTC.

A single count supports this clone. The chain recombines TRBV13 with TRBJ2-7, with no clear D. The CDR3 contains 15 residues. Germline-derived CDR1 and CDR2 are PRHDT and FYEKMQ (reference sequence). V was cut by 5 bases and J by 0 bases, with 14 bases left in between. The CDR3 DNA is TGTGCCAGCAGCAACAGCGTTGTCAGCTCCTACGAGCAGTACTTC. Translating it yields CASSNSVVSSYEQYF.

This clone appeared once. V gene TRBV14 combines with J gene TRBJ1-2, with 7 bases fitting TRBD1. The CDR3 length is 15 residues. Per germline, CDR1 SGHDN and CDR2 FVKESK. The trim removed 4 bases at V and 5 bases at J, leaving 10 bases unmatched. The CDR3 coding sequence is TGTGCCAGCAGCCGTTCCGTGACAGGGAGTTATGGCTACACCTTC. Protein: CASSRSVTGSYGYTF.

The V and J genes are TRBV30 and TRBJ2-7, with unresolved D. The germline V gene has CDR1 GTSNPN and CDR2 SVGIG (reference sequence). This CDR3 contains 14 residues. V dropped 1 base and J dropped 3 bases, with 13 bases sitting between them. The CDR3 loop is CAWSGTVSLYEQYF. CDR3 nucleotide sequence: TGTGCCTGGAGTGGGACGGTCAGCCTCTACGAGCAGTACTTC.

This clone was recorded once. J is TRBJ2-6 and V is TRBV13; tentatively, D is TRBD2 (5 bases). The CDR3 covers 16 residues. The V gene's germline CDR1 is PRHDT and CDR2 FYEKMQ (reference sequence). Trimming removed 3 bases at V and 4 bases at J, with 13 bases between. The CDR3 is CASSLRDYAGANVLTF. The CDR3 nucleotides are TGTGCCAGCAGCTTGCGCGACTATGCCGGGGCCAACGTCCTGACTTTC.

This rearrangement joins TRBV27 to TRBJ1-1; D unresolved. V lost 2 bases, J lost 3 bases, and 10 bases lay in between. Looked up from germline, CDR1 is MNHEY and CDR2 is SMNVEV (reference sequence). The CDR3 is 14 amino acids. The CDR3 nucleotides are TGTGCCAGCAGTTTAGTCTGGACCGACACTGAAGCTTTCTTT. Its protein is CASSLVWTDTEAFF.

CDR3 loop: CATGLGGDYNEQFF. DNA for the CDR3: TGCGCCACCGGTTTGGGGGGGGACTACAATGAGCAGTTCTTC. The chain links TRBV5-1 to TRBJ2-1; 7 bases match TRBD2. The germline gives CDR1 SGHRS, CDR2 YFSETQ. V trimming: 9 bases; J trimming: 3 bases; junction bases outside the gene matches: 9. The CDR3 consists of 14 residues.

This clone is a singleton in its sample. The sample has other DNA sequences that encode this CDR3 too. This rearrangement joins TRBV14 to TRBJ2-1; D not resolved. V lost 1 base, J lost 5 bases, and 3 bases lay in between. The germline V gene encodes CDR1 SGHDN and CDR2 FVKESK. The CDR3 totals 12 residues. CDR3 bases: TGTGCCAGCAGCCAAGCAAACAATGAGCAGTTCTTC. This translates into CASSQANNEQFF.

V gene TRBV5-6 combines with J gene TRBJ2-3, with a tentative D call TRBD2 (5 bases). The CDR3 loop spans 12 amino acids. Germline V gene sequence: CDR1 SGHDT, CDR2 YYEEEE. V shed 3 bases and J shed 4 bases, with 6 bases lying between them. CDR3 bases: TGTGCCAGCAGCTCGGGATCAGATACGCAGTATTTT. It translates to CASSSGSDTQYF.

V is TRBV4-2 and J is TRBJ2-1, with D perhaps TRBD1 (6 bases). The CDR3 sequence is 15 residues long. Deletions cut 4 bases from V and 6 bases from J, with 16 bases between. From germline, CDR1 is LGHNA and CDR2 YNFKEQ. This chain's CDR3 is CASSRTLGHSNEQFF. CDR3 coding DNA: TGTGCCAGCAGCCGCACCTTGGGACACAGCAATGAGCAGTTCTTC.

The chain employs TRBV15 and TRBJ1-1, with 7 bases fitting TRBD1. V was pared by 5 bases and J by 4 bases, with 13 bases of the junction left unmatched. CDR3 length equals 16 residues. Looked up from germline, CDR1 is LNHNV and CDR2 is YYDKDF (reference sequence). The CDR3 is CATSPTGAVGATEAFF. The CDR3 nucleotides are TGTGCCACCAGCCCAACAGGGGCCGTTGGGGCCACTGAAGCTTTCTTT.

The CDR3 here is CASSIWTGGPGNIQYF. DNA for the CDR3: TGTGCCAGTAGTATATGGACAGGCGGACCTGGAAACATTCAGTACTTC. The chain joins TRBV19 to TRBJ2-4; 7 nucleotides align to TRBD1. CDR1 and CDR2 from the germline V gene are LNHDA and SQIVND (reference sequence). J was trimmed by 6 bases and V by 2 bases; bases with no gene match: 10. This CDR3 spans 16 amino acids.

CDR3 protein: CASSQVPLTNEKLFF. Here the CDR3 DNA reads TGTGCCAGCAGCCAAGTACCCCTGACAAATGAAAAACTGTTTTTT. This chain joins TRBV4-2 and TRBJ1-4; D unresolved. V gave up 1 base and J gave up 5 bases, with 11 bases separating them. Per germline, CDR1 LGHNA and CDR2 YNFKEQ. The CDR3 is 15 residues long.

The CDR3 nucleotides read TGTGCCAGCAGCCGATCCGGGACAGGGGGCCTCCCCCTCCACTTT. Its translation is CASSRSGTGGLPLHF. The rearrangement uses TRBV14 and TRBJ1-6, with 12 positions matching TRBD1. V dropped 4 bases and J dropped 13; count of bases not matched to a gene: 8. The CDR3 is made up of 15 amino acids. Germline V gives CDR1 SGHDN, CDR2 FVKESK.